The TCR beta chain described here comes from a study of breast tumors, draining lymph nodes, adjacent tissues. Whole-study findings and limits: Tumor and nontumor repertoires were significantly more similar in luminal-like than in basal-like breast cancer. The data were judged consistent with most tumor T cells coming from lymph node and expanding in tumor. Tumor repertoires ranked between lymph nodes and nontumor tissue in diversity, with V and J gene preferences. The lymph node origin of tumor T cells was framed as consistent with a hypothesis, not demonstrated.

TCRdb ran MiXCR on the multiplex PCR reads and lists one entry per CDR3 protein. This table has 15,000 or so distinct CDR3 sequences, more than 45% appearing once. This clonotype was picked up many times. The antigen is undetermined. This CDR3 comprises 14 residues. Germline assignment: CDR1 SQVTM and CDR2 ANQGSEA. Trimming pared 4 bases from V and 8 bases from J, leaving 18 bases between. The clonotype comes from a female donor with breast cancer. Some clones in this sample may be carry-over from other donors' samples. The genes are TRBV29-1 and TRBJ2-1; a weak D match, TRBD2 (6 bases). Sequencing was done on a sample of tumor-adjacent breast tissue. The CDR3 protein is CSVVYYLGEDEQFF. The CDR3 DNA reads TGCAGCGTTGTTTACTACTTAGGGGAGGATGAGCAGTTCTTC.